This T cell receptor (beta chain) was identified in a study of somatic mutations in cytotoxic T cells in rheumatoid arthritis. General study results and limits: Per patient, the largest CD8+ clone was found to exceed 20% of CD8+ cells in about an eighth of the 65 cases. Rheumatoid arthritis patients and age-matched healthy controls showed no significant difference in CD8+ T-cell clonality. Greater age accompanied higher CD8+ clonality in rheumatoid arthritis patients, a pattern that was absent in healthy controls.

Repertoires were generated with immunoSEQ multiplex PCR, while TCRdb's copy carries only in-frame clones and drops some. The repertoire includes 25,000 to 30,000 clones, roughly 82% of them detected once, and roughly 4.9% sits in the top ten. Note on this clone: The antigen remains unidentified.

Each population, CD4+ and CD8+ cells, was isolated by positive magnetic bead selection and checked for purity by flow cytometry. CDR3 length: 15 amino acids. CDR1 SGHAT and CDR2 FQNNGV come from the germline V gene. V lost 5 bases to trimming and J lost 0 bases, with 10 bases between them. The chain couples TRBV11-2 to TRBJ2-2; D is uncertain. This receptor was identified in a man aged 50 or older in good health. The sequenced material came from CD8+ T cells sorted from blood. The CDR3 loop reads CASSHRVANTGELFF. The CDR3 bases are TGTGCCAGCAGCCATAGGGTTGCGAACACCGGGGAGCTGTTTTTT.